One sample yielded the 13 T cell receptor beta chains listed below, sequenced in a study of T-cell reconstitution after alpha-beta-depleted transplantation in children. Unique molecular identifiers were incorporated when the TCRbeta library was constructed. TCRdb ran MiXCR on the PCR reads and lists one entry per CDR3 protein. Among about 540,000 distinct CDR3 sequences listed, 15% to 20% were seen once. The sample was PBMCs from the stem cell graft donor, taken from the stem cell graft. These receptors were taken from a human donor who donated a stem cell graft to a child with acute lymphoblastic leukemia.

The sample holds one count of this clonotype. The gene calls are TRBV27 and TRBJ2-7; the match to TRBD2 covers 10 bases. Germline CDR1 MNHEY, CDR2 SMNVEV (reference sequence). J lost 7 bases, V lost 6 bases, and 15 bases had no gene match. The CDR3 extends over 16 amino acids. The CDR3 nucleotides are TGTGCCAGCAGCCTGCGGTTGGGACTAGCGCACTTGGAGCAGTACTTC. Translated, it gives CASSLRLGLAHLEQYF.

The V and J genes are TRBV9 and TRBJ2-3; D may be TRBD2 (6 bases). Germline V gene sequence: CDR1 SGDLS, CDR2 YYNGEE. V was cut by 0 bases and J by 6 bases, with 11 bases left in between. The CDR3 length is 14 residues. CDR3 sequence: CASSVVTGADTQYF. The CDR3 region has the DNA TGTGCCAGCAGCGTAGTGACGGGAGCCGATACGCAGTATTTT. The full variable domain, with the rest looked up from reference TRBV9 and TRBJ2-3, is DSGVTQTPKHLITATGQRVTLRCSPRSGDLSVYWYQQSLDQGLQFLIQYYNGEERAKGNILERFSAQQFPDLHSELNLSSLELGDSALYFCASSVVTGADTQYFGPGTRLTVL.

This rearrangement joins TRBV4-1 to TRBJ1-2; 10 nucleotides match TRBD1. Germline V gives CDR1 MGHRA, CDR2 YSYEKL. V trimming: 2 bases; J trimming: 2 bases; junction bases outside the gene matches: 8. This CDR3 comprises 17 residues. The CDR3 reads CASSQRMRTGGNYGYTF. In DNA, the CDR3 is TGCGCCAGCAGCCAAAGAATGAGGACAGGGGGGAACTATGGCTACACCTTC.

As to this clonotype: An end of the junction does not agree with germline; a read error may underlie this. The CDR3 protein is CASTLGAGFGYTF. The CDR3 nucleotides read TGTGCCAGCACCTTAGGAGCAGGGTTCGGCTACACCTTC. The chain has TRBV11-2 and TRBJ1-2, with D tentatively TRBD1 (5 bases). CDR3 size: 13 residues. Per germline, CDR1 SGHAT and CDR2 FQNNGV.

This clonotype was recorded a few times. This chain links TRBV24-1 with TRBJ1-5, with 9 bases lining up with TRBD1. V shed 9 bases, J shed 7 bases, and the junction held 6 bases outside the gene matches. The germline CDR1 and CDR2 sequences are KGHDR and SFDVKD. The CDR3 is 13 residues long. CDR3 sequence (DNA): TGTGCCACCTCGACAGGGGGGATACAGCCCCAGCATTTT. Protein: CATSTGGIQPQHF.

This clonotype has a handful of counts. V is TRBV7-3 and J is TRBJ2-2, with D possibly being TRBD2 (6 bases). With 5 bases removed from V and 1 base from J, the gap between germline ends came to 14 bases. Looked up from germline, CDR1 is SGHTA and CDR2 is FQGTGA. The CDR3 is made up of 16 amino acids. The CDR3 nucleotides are TGTGCCAGCAGCACCTTTAGCGGAGGGAACACCGGGGAGCTGTTTTTT. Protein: CASSTFSGGNTGELFF. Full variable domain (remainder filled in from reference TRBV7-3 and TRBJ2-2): GAGVSQTPSNKVTEKGKYVELRCDPISGHTALYWYRQSLGQGPEFLIYFQGTGAADDSGLPNDRFFAVRPEGSVSTLKIQRTERGDSAVYLCASSTFSGGNTGELFFGEGSRLTVL.

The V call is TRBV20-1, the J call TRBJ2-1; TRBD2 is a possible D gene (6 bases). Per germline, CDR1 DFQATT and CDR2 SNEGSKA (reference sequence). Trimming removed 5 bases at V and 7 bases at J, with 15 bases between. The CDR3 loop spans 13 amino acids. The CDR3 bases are TGCAGTGCTGGGCTTGGGGGGAGGAATGAGCAGTTCTTC. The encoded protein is CSAGLGGRNEQFF.

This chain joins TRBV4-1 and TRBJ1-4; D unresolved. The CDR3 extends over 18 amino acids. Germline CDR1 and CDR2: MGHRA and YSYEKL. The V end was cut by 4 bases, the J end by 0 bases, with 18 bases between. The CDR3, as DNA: TGCGCCAGCAGCCCGACGGGGAGAAAACGTGCAACTAATGAAAAACTGTTTTTT. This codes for CASSPTGRKRATNEKLFF.

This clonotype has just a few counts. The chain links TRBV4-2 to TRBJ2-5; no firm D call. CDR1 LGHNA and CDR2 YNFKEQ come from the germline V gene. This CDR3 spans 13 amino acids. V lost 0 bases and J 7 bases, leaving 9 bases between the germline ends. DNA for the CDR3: TGTGCCAGCAGCCAAGATCTAGAGGCGACCCAGTACTTC. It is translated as CASSQDLEATQYF.

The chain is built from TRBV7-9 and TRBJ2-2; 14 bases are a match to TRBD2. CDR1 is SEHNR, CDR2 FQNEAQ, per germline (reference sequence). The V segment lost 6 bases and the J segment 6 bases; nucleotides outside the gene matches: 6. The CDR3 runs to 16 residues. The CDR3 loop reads CASSRLAGGPPGELFF. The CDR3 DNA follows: TGTGCCAGCAGTAGACTAGCGGGAGGGCCTCCCGGGGAGCTGTTTTTT.

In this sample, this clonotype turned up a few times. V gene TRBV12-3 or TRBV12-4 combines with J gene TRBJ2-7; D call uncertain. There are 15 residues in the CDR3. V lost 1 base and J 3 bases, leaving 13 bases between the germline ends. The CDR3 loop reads CASSLGIAWDYEQYF. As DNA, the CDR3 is TGTGCCAGCAGTTTAGGCATCGCCTGGGACTACGAGCAGTACTTC.

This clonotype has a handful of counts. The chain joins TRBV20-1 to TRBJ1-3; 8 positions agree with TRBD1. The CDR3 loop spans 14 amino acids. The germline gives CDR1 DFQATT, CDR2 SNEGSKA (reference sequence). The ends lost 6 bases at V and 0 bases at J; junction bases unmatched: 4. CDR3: CSADDRGSGNTIYF. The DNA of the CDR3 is TGCAGTGCAGATGACAGGGGCTCTGGAAACACCATATATTTT.

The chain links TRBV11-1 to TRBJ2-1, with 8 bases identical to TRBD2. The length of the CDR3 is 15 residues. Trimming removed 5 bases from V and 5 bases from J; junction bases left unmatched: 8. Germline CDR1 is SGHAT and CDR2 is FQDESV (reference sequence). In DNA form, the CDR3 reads TGTGCCAGCAGCGGTCCGGGACTAGAGAACAATGAGCAGTTCTTC. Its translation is CASSGPGLENNEQFF.